The 26 T cell receptor beta chains below were found in one sample sequenced in a study of T cells in women clearing cervical HPV infection. Measured with immunoSEQ multiplex PCR; TCRdb has only the in-frame clones, and not every one. The specimen's table records roughly 20,000 clones. Material: blood buffy coat. The receptors here all came from a woman between 18 and 70 years old with a cervical HPV16 infection that either progressed to CIN3+ or cleared (not recorded which).

Of note for this clone: The read ends 3 residues shy of where the CDR3 ends; the end is completed using the germline J gene. V is TRBV29-1 and J is TRBJ1-2; D may be TRBD1 (6 bases). CDR1 and CDR2 from the germline V gene are SQVTM and ANQGSEA. V shed 5 bases and J shed 2 bases, with 9 bases lying between them. This CDR3 spans 12 amino acids. CDR3 sequence: CSVTGSNYGYTF. The DNA read from the CDR3 is TGCAGCGTTACAGGGTCCAACTATGGC.

The chain's CDR3 is CAISEIAGGPDTQYF. The covered CDR3 bases are TGTGCCATCAGTGAGATAGCGGGAGGTCCAGATACG. This chain uses TRBV10-3 with TRBJ2-3; 10 bases line up with TRBD2. Read sequence stops 3 residues before the CDR3 end, and the germline J gene provides the missing end. V lost 2 bases, J lost 4 bases, and 3 bases stayed unmatched. The CDR3 extends over 15 amino acids. Germline CDR1 is ENHRY and CDR2 is SYGVKD.

On this clone itself: The read halts 3 residues ahead of the CDR3 end, with the missing end drawn from the germline J gene. The rearrangement uses TRBV7-7 and TRBJ2-3; D might be TRBD1 (6 bases). V was clipped by 0 bases and J by 2 bases, with 6 bases between them. The CDR3 loop spans 14 amino acids. CDR1 is SSHAT and CDR2 is FNYEAQ in the germline V gene (reference sequence). The sequenced CDR3 bases are TGTGCCAGCAGCTTAGCGGGACACACAGATACG. This sequence encodes CASSLAGHTDT. The full-length CDR3 reads as CASSLAGHTDTQYF.

Note on this clone: The read gets to within 3 residues of the CDR3 end, and the germline J gene fills in the rest. The gene calls are TRBV7-8 and TRBJ2-1; D may be TRBD2 (6 bases). There are 13 residues in the CDR3. V lost 4 bases to trimming and J lost 8 bases, with 12 bases between them. The V gene's germline CDR1 is SGHVS and CDR2 FQNEAQ. The sequenced CDR3 bases are TGTGCCAGCAGCTGGAGGAGGGGTGATGAG. This gives the protein CASSWRRGDE. The whole CDR3 is CASSWRRGDEQFF.

About this clone itself: With the read ending 3 residues before the CDR3 end, the germline J gene is used to fill in that end. This sequence joins TRBV5-1 and TRBJ2-6; D is unresolved. V dropped 0 bases and J dropped 4 bases, with 14 bases sitting between them. This CDR3 spans 17 amino acids. The germline V gene encodes CDR1 SGHRS and CDR2 YFSETQ. CDR3: CASSLDSSLGGANVLTF. The sequenced CDR3 bases are TGCGCCAGCAGCTTGGACTCAAGCCTAGGAGGGGCCAACGTC.

As concerns this clone: Coverage ceases 3 residues before the CDR3 finishes, and the germline J gene fills in the end. The rearrangement uses TRBV18 and TRBJ2-4, with D maybe TRBD2 (6 bases). This CDR3 is built from 16 residues. The germline gives CDR1 KGHSH, CDR2 LQKENI. This chain's CDR3 is CASSPPVGGSNYGQYF. The CDR3 bases that were read are TGTGCCAGCTCACCACCGGTCGGGGGATCTAACTATGGT.

As regards this clone: The read comes to an end 3 residues before the CDR3 does, leaving the germline J gene to fill in the end. The V gene is TRBV7-3, the J gene TRBJ2-1; D possibly corresponds to TRBD2 (5 bases). The V and J ends lost 2 bases and 4 bases respectively, with 15 bases between them. The CDR3 has 16 amino acids. The germline CDR1 and CDR2 sequences are SGHTA and FQGTGA. The sequenced CDR3 bases are TGTGCCAGCAGCTTATTCAGCCTTACTAGGTACAATGAG. It codes for CASSLFSLTRYNE. The CDR3 in full is CASSLFSLTRYNEQFF.

About this clone itself: The sequence runs out 3 residues before the end of the CDR3; the remainder is reconstructed from the germline J gene. The rearrangement joins TRBV5-4 to TRBJ2-5; tentative D call: TRBD2 (5 bases). V lost 0 bases to trimming and J lost 4 bases, with 7 bases between them. The V gene's germline CDR1 is SGHNT and CDR2 YYREEE (reference sequence). This CDR3 comprises 13 residues. This CDR3 reads CASSLELVETQYF. The CDR3 DNA, read in part, is TGTGCCAGCAGCTTGGAACTAGTAGAGACC.

According to its frequency, this clone is medium-sized. The read is 3 residues too short to cover the CDR3 end, so that end is filled in from the germline J gene. V is TRBV18 and J is TRBJ2-5; a weak D match, TRBD2 (5 bases). CDR1 and CDR2 (germline): KGHSH, LQKENI. With 3 bases removed from V and 7 bases from J, the gap between germline ends came to 12 bases. The CDR3 spans 13 residues. The CDR3 sequence: CASSPPSLGTQYF. CDR3 DNA (partial): TGTGCCAGCTCACCTCCCTCACTAGGGACC. The full variable domain, its missing parts supplied by reference TRBV18 and TRBJ2-5, is NAGVMQNPRHLVRRRGQEARLRCSPMKGHSHVYWYRQLPEEGLKFMVYLQKENIIDESGMPKERFSAEFPKEGPSILRIQQVVRGDSAAYFCASSPPSLGTQYFGPGTRLLVL.

Note on this clone: The read falls 3 residues short of the CDR3 end, and the missing part is taken from the germline J gene. V is TRBV4-1 and J is TRBJ2-7, with 12 bases that match TRBD2. The J segment lost 2 bases and the V segment lost 6 bases, leaving 5 bases of the junction unmatched. The germline CDR1 and CDR2 sequences are MGHRA and YSYEKL. The length of the CDR3 is 15 residues. The sequenced part of the CDR3 DNA is TGCGCCAGCAGTCCTCTAGCGGGAGGGCCCTACGAG. It is translated as CASSPLAGGPYE. The entire CDR3 sequence reads CASSPLAGGPYEQYF.

Details on this clone: From the germline J gene comes the end of the CDR3, since the read stops 3 residues before it. The gene calls are TRBV2 and TRBJ1-5, with D possibly being TRBD1 (5 bases). Trimming removed 0 bases from V and 5 bases from J, with 14 bases in between. This CDR3 is built from 16 residues. The germline V gene has CDR1 SNHLY and CDR2 FYNNEI. The CDR3 DNA, read in part, is TGTGCCAGCAGTGAAGCCCGTCGTCGGGGGGATCAGCCC. Amino acids: CASSEARRRGDQP. The whole CDR3 protein reads CASSEARRRGDQPQHF.

To note about this clone: The CDR3 goes on 3 residues after the read ends, and that part is filled in from the germline J gene. The J gene is TRBJ2-3, the V gene TRBV5-1, with 8 bases that match TRBD1. Germline CDR1 and CDR2: SGHRS and YFSETQ. After removal of 0 bases from V and 2 bases from J, the junction contained 17 bases not matched to a gene. This CDR3 is 20 amino acids long. CDR3 loop: CASSLGPGTGSNMPTDTQYF. CDR3 DNA, as far as it was read: TGCGCCAGCAGCTTGGGTCCCGGGACAGGCTCTAATATGCCCACAGATACG.

To note about this clone: The CDR3 end falls 3 residues outside the read, so it is completed with the germline J gene. The chain is built from TRBV5-1 and TRBJ1-4; D call uncertain. Germline CDR1 is SGHRS and CDR2 is YFSETQ. The CDR3 is made up of 14 amino acids. The CDR3 bases that were read are TGCGCCAGCAGCTTGCAGTATTCCCGATCACCA. It translates to CASSLQYSRSP. The entire CDR3 is CASSLQYSRSPLFF.

Comment on this clone: Read data end 3 residues before the CDR3 end; the end is taken from the germline J gene. The V and J genes are TRBV7-9 and TRBJ2-3; 8 bases line up with TRBD1. This CDR3 contains 14 residues. Losses at the gene ends were 4 bases for V and 2 bases for J; bases not matched to a gene: 2. CDR1 and CDR2 from the germline V gene are SEHNR and FQNEAQ (reference sequence). The CDR3 region is CASSYRGITDTQYF. The sequenced CDR3 bases are TGTGCCAGCAGCTACAGGGGGATCACAGATACG. Full variable domain (rest looked up from reference TRBV7-9 and TRBJ2-3): DTGVSQNPRHKITKRGQNVTFRCDPISEHNRLYWYRQTLGQGPEFLTYFQNEAQLEKSRLLSDRFSAERPKGSFSTLEIQRTEQGDSAMYLCASSYRGITDTQYFGPGTRLTVL.

Points on this clone: Sequencing ends 3 residues short of the CDR3 end; the germline J gene provides the rest. This chain connects TRBV6-4 to TRBJ2-3, with D perhaps matching TRBD1 (6 bases). Trimming removed 2 bases from V and 1 base from J, with 13 bases in between. CDR1 and CDR2 (germline): MRHNA, SNTAGT. The CDR3 is 16 residues long. Partial CDR3 DNA: TGTGCCAGCAGTGACGGAACTGGGGGCGGCACAGATACG. Translated, it gives CASSDGTGGGTDT. The full CDR3 is CASSDGTGGGTDTQYF.

Turning to this clone: The read is 3 residues too short to cover the CDR3 end, so that end is filled in from the germline J gene. This chain uses TRBV20-1 with TRBJ2-6; a possible D gene is TRBD1 (5 bases). Trimming pared 1 base from V and 4 bases from J, leaving 14 bases between. This CDR3 comprises 16 residues. Per the germline V gene, CDR1 is DFQATT and CDR2 is SNEGSKA (reference sequence). The CDR3 here is CSARGFQGTGANVLTF. CDR3 bases read: TGCAGTGCTAGAGGCTTCCAGGGTACCGGGGCCAACGTC.

Notes on this clone: The read is 3 residues too short to cover the CDR3 end, so that end is filled in from the germline J gene. The gene calls are TRBV19 and TRBJ1-2; 8 bases agree with TRBD1. The CDR3 is 15 residues long. Germline CDR1 and CDR2: LNHDA and SQIVND (reference sequence). The CDR3 DNA, read in part, is TGTGCCAGTAGGACCACCGGGACAGGTTACAATGAC. Residues: CASRTTGTGYND. The CDR3 reads in full as CASRTTGTGYNDYTF. The full variable domain, with the rest looked up from reference TRBV19 and TRBJ1-2, is DGGITQSPKYLFRKEGQNVTLSCEQNLNHDAMYWYRQDPGQGLRLIYYSQIVNDFQKGDIAEGYSVSREKKESFPLTVTSAQKNPTAFYLCASRTTGTGYNDYTFGSGTRLTVV.

CDR3 bases read: TGCAGTGCTGCGGGACTAACGGGCCTCGCTGAGACC. This sequence encodes CSAAGLTGLAET. In full, the CDR3 reads CSAAGLTGLAETQYF. This sequence joins TRBV20-1 and TRBJ2-5, with 7 bases aligning to TRBD2. The CDR3 end lies 3 residues beyond the end of the read and is filled in from the germline J gene. Germline V gene sequence: CDR1 DFQATT, CDR2 SNEGSKA (reference sequence). This CDR3 spans 15 amino acids. V shed 5 bases, J shed 5 bases, and the junction held 14 bases outside the gene matches.

With regard to this clone: The sequence runs out 3 residues before the end of the CDR3; the remainder is reconstructed from the germline J gene. This sequence joins TRBV7-6 and TRBJ1-6; D might be TRBD1 (6 bases). The CDR3 has 18 residues. CDR1 is SGHVS and CDR2 is FNYEAQ in the germline V gene. The V end lost 2 bases, the J end lost 5 bases, and 19 bases lay between the germline ends. CDR3 in amino acids: CASSLRGDTSGHNSPLHF. The covered CDR3 bases are TGTGCCAGCAGCTTAAGAGGGGACACATCAGGTCATAATTCACCC.

Concerning this clone itself: The CDR3 goes on 3 residues after the read ends, and that part is filled in from the germline J gene. The chain employs TRBV3-1 (or the pseudogene TRBV3-2) and TRBJ2-3; D may be TRBD2 (6 bases). CDR3 length equals 15 residues. V lost 2 bases and J 1 base, leaving 10 bases between the germline ends. The germline CDR1 and CDR2 sequences are LGHDT and YNNKEL (reference sequence). The part of the CDR3 DNA that was read is TGTGCCAGCAGCCAAACTTGGAGGGGCACAGATACG. Amino acids: CASSQTWRGTDT. The whole CDR3 sequence is CASSQTWRGTDTQYF.

CDR3 DNA, as far as it was read: TGTGCCTGGAAGACAGGGTTTCAGCCC. Translated, it gives CAWKTGFQP. The entire CDR3 reads CAWKTGFQPQHF. This sequence joins TRBV30 and TRBJ1-5; 7 positions agree with TRBD1. The CDR3 end falls 3 residues outside the read, so it is completed with the germline J gene. The CDR3 contains 12 residues. Germline CDR1 is GTSNPN and CDR2 is SVGIG (reference sequence). V gave up 4 bases and J gave up 6 bases; unmatched junction bases: 3.

Notes on this clone: The read terminates 3 residues ahead of where the CDR3 ends, so the germline J gene completes it. This rearrangement joins TRBV20-1 to TRBJ1-1, with unresolved D. Trimming took 0 bases from V and 0 from J, leaving 17 bases between them. Germline assignment: CDR1 DFQATT and CDR2 SNEGSKA (reference sequence). This CDR3 has 17 residues. This CDR3 is CSARDLGSYKMNTEAFF. The DNA read from the CDR3 is TGCAGTGCTAGAGATTTAGGGTCGTACAAGATGAACACTGAA.

Points on this clone: The read ends 3 residues before the CDR3 terminus; that terminus is restored from the germline J gene. This chain joins TRBV6-1 and TRBJ1-2; D call uncertain. The CDR3 has 12 amino acids. CDR1 is MNHNS and CDR2 is SASEGT in the germline V gene. CDR3 DNA (partial): TGTGCCAGCAGTGAAGATCCCTACGGC. This translates into CASSEDPYG. The entire CDR3 reads CASSEDPYGYTF.

As concerns this clone: The read comes to an end 3 residues before the CDR3 does, leaving the germline J gene to fill in the end. The V call is TRBV6-2 or TRBV6-3, the J call TRBJ2-3; TRBD1 might be the D (5 bases). The CDR3 is 15 residues long. The germline CDR1 and CDR2 sequences are MNHEY and SVGEGT. The ends were cut back, 2 bases at V and 1 base at J, with 10 bases in the middle. The covered CDR3 bases are TGTGCCAGCAGTTACGGGGCAAGCGGCACAGATACG. Its translation: CASSYGASGTDT. Given in full, the CDR3 is CASSYGASGTDTQYF.

About this clone itself: Read coverage stops 3 residues before the CDR3 terminus; the germline J gene supplies the remainder. The chain carries TRBV5-1 and TRBJ2-7; D call uncertain. This CDR3 is 12 amino acids long. V was pared by 2 bases and J by 6 bases, with 9 bases between. Germline CDR1 and CDR2: SGHRS and YFSETQ. CDR3 residues: CASSFHPGEQYF. The CDR3 bases that were read are TGCGCCAGCAGCTTCCACCCGGGCGAG.

This CDR3 reads CASSLQNTEAFF. The CDR3 bases that were read are TGCGCCAGCAGCTTGCAGAACACTGAA. This chain uses TRBV5-1 with TRBJ1-1; D is unclear. Read sequence stops 3 residues before the CDR3 end, and the germline J gene provides the missing end. The germline gives CDR1 SGHRS, CDR2 YFSETQ. The CDR3 is 12 residues long. V gave up 1 base and J gave up 1 base, with 2 bases separating them.